This T cell receptor (beta chain) was captured in a study of T cells in women clearing cervical HPV infection. As for the study in general: With HLA typing for only a few women, HLA confounding remains possible.

TCRdb's table, derived via immunoSEQ multiplex PCR, lists solely in-frame clones and lacks some. Its table lists some 23,000 clones. To note about this clone: The antigen remains unidentified. Coverage ceases 3 residues before the CDR3 finishes, and the germline J gene fills in the end.

The CDR3 is 16 amino acids. V shed 0 bases and J shed 0 bases, with 9 bases lying between them. Germline CDR1 reads SGHRS; CDR2 reads YFSETQ. Study-wide results and caveats: Repertoire richness, not evenness, was significantly elevated in CIN3+ cases versus controls.

The V and J genes are TRBV5-1 and TRBJ2-2; D remains unclear. This receptor was obtained from a woman aged 18-69 years with a cervical HPV16 infection that either progressed to CIN3+ or cleared (not recorded which). The sample consisted of blood buffy coat. The sequenced part of the CDR3 DNA is TGCGCCAGCAGCTTGGTTGGCGGAGCGAACACCGGGGAG. This encodes CASSLVGGANTGE. The full CDR3 is CASSLVGGANTGELFF. The whole variable domain, remainder taken from reference TRBV5-1 and TRBJ2-2, is KAGVTQTPRYLIKTRGQQVTLSCSPISGHRSVSWYQQTPGQGLQFLFEYFSETQRNKGNFPGRFSGRQFSNSRSEMNVSTLELGDSALYLCASSLVGGANTGELFFGEGSRLTVL.